The 8 T cell receptor beta chains given below trace back to one sample, sequenced in a study of cytomegalovirus exposure and HLA in healthy donors. Primers for the PCR totalled 60 Vbeta and 13 Jbeta. Data came from immunoSEQ multiplex PCR; TCRdb stores just in-frame clones and leaves some out. This sample yields more than 90,000 clones, of which under 85% are seen a single time; 1.5% to 2% belongs to the top ten. The sample comprised PBMCs. These receptors were obtained from a woman in her forties in good health and CMV-seronegative.

Notes on this clone: Relative to the germline gene, one junction end is altered; a read error may explain this. This chain links TRBV7-9 with TRBJ2-5; TRBD1 agrees at 7 bases. CDR1 is SEHNR, CDR2 FQNEAQ, per germline (reference sequence). The CDR3 has 15 residues. The CDR3 protein is CSSSSWDSSQETQYF. Here the CDR3 DNA reads TGTTCCAGCAGCTCATGGGACAGCAGCCAAGAGACCCAGTACTTC.

CDR3 sequence reads: CASSDRPYSNQPQHF. Written as DNA, the CDR3 is TGCGCCAGCTCAGACAGGCCATATAGCAATCAGCCCCAGCATTTT. The chain links TRBV10-2 to TRBJ1-5, with a tentative D call TRBD1 (6 bases). The CDR3 loop spans 15 amino acids. Germline V CDR1 and CDR2: WSHSY, SAAADI. V lost 8 bases to trimming and J lost 0 bases, with 14 bases between them.

This clone showed up just a few times. V and J are TRBV28 and TRBJ1-6; tentative D call: TRBD1 (6 bases). V was cut by 5 bases and J by 9 bases, with 11 bases left in between. This CDR3 is built from 13 residues. Germline assignment: CDR1 MDHEN and CDR2 SYDVKM. CDR3 DNA: TGTGCCAGCAGTGGACAGCAAGGTTCACCCCTCCACTTT. Its protein product is CASSGQQGSPLHF.

This clone turned up a few times. The chain links TRBV10-3 to TRBJ2-2; D might be TRBD2 (7 bases). Germline V CDR1 and CDR2: ENHRY, SYGVKD. V was trimmed by 9 bases and J by 1 base, leaving 12 bases between them. This CDR3 is built from 14 residues. The CDR3 coding sequence is TGTGCCATGGGGGCTAGCGGGAACACCGGGGAGCTGTTTTTT. It translates to CAMGASGNTGELFF.

This clone is a singleton in its sample. The chain combines TRBV11-2 with TRBJ2-7; D is perhaps TRBD1 (6 bases). V lost 1 base, J lost 2 bases, and 9 bases lay in between. The CDR3 is 14 amino acids. The germline gives CDR1 SGHAT, CDR2 FQNNGV. The chain's CDR3 is CASSLGTAAYEQYF. The CDR3 DNA is TGTGCCAGCAGCTTAGGGACAGCAGCCTACGAGCAGTACTTC.

The CDR3 sequence: CASSDSSGVTGNSPLHF. CDR3 DNA: TGTGCCAGTTCTGACTCCTCGGGGGTTACGGGAAATTCACCCCTCCACTTT. This rearrangement joins TRBV19 to TRBJ1-6; possible D gene TRBD1, 5 bases. The germline V gene has CDR1 LNHDA and CDR2 SQIVND (reference sequence). V was shortened by 8 bases and J by 7 bases, with 24 bases between the two germline ends. CDR3 size: 17 residues.

The rearrangement joins TRBV19 to TRBJ2-2; no firm D call. The CDR3 is made up of 13 amino acids. V dropped 6 bases and J dropped 5 bases, with 10 bases sitting between them. CDR1 and CDR2 from the germline V gene are LNHDA and SQIVND (reference sequence). In DNA form, the CDR3 reads TGTGCCAGTAGGCCAGCGTTGACCGGGGAGCTGTTTTTT. The encoded protein is CASRPALTGELFF.

The J gene is TRBJ1-5, the V gene TRBV5-1; TRBD1 matches 7 bases. The CDR3 is 17 residues long. Germline V gene sequence: CDR1 SGHRS, CDR2 YFSETQ. J lost 4 bases, V lost 4 bases, and 14 bases had no gene match. The CDR3 protein is CASSPSPLTGLNQPQHF. The CDR3 DNA reads TGCGCCAGCAGCCCAAGCCCCCTGACAGGGTTAAATCAGCCCCAGCATTTT.